A single count supports the clone carrying this TCR beta chain. The PCR employed 60 Vbeta primers together with 13 Jbeta primers. Clones were read by immunoSEQ multiplex PCR, and TCRdb kept only the in-frame ones, dropping some. The sample contains around 170,000 clones, 84% of which appear only once. This sample is drawn from a study of cytomegalovirus exposure and HLA in healthy donors. Germline lookup yields CDR1 SGDLS and CDR2 YYNGEE. This CDR3 spans 15 amino acids. Deletions cut 1 base from V and 1 base from J, with 11 bases between. The V gene is TRBV9, the J gene TRBJ1-2, with D perhaps matching TRBD1 (6 bases). Sequenced input: PBMCs. This TCR was recovered from a boy under 10 years old in good health and CMV-seronegative. The CDR3 DNA reads TGTGCCAGCAGCGTAACCACAGGGTTTAACTATGGCTACACCTTC. Its translation is CASSVTTGFNYGYTF.